These T cell receptor beta chains were read from a single sample in a study of T cells after yellow fever vaccination. TCRdb recomputed calls from the 5' RACE reads with MiXCR, one row per CDR3 protein. The sample contains around 310,000 distinct CDR3 sequences, approximately 3.9% of which appear only once. Material: PBMCs, obtained 5 days after the yellow fever booster vaccination. Receptor source: a man aged 18-30 years who received the YFV17D yellow fever vaccine. CDR3s include the opening cysteine and the closing phenylalanine or tryptophan. A D gene is named only where the DNA matches it firmly. Size is omitted from some rows. Given values are once, few, many or a class for expanded clones.

j_call v_call clone_size d_call cdr3_aa cdr3_nt
TRBJ2-7 TRBV6-2/TRBV6-3 few TRBD2 CASSSSGLAAFEQYF TGTGCCAGCTCCTCCAGTGGGCTAGCGGCCTTCGAGCAGTACTTC
TRBJ2-5 TRBV5-5 few TRBD2 CASSFGSGKWEETQYF TGTGCCAGCAGCTTCGGTAGCGGGAAATGGGAGGAGACCCAGTACTTC
TRBJ2-7 TRBV6-5 few - CARSNEQYF TGTGCCAGATCAAACGAGCAGTACTTC
TRBJ2-1 TRBV5-4 - - CASSLGGGQVNEQFF TGTGCCAGCAGCTTGGGGGGGGGACAAGTCAATGAGCAGTTCTTC
TRBJ2-1 TRBV7-6 many TRBD1 CASSLALLGLGTGNNEQFF TGTGCCAGCAGCTTAGCGCTTTTAGGCCTCGGGACAGGTAACAATGAGCAGTTCTTC
TRBJ1-5 TRBV29-1 - - CSAGGSHEPQHF TGCAGCGCCGGGGGGAGCCACGAGCCCCAGCATTTT
TRBJ2-3 TRBV7-2 many - CASSFARGAQYF TGTGCCAGCAGCTTTGCCAGGGGGGCGCAGTATTTT
TRBJ1-1 TRBV20-1 many TRBD1 CSARTGGVNTEAFF TGCAGTGCTCGAACAGGGGGAGTGAACACTGAAGCTTTCTTT
TRBJ2-5 TRBV7-6 many TRBD1 CASSSPTGGSETQYF TGTGCCAGCAGCTCCCCAACAGGGGGTAGTGAGACCCAGTACTTC
TRBJ2-2 TRBV7-2 few TRBD2 CATGGGTYTGELFF TGTGCCACCGGGGGAGGGACTTACACCGGGGAGCTGTTTTTT
TRBJ1-2 TRBV5-6 - - CASSFYDRGNYGYTF TGTGCCAGCAGCTTTTATGATCGGGGTAACTATGGCTACACCTTC
TRBJ1-1 TRBV6-2/TRBV6-3 many - CASSYGQLTEAFF TGTGCCAGCAGTTACGGGCAGCTAACTGAAGCTTTCTTT
TRBJ1-4 TRBV5-1 many - CASSLNRAELNEKLFF TGCGCCAGCAGCTTGAATAGGGCGGAACTTAATGAAAAACTGTTTTTT
TRBJ2-6 TRBV6-5 - - CASGGLGASGANVLTF TGTGCCAGCGGTGGACTGGGGGCGTCTGGGGCCAACGTCCTGACTTTC
TRBJ2-1 TRBV28 - TRBD2 CASSSYSGRENEQFF TGTGCCAGCAGTTCTTACAGCGGGAGGGAAAATGAGCAGTTCTTC
TRBJ1-3 TRBV5-1 - - CASSAGDGNTIYF TGCGCCAGCAGCGCCGGGGATGGAAACACCATATATTTT
TRBJ1-2 TRBV20-1 - - CSASDPIYGYTF TGCAGTGCTAGCGACCCCATCTATGGCTACACCTTC
TRBJ1-3 TRBV9 - - CASSGQQSSGNTIYF TGTGCCAGCAGCGGACAACAGAGCTCTGGAAACACCATATATTTT
TRBJ2-1 TRBV7-9 - - CASSSLTGHWDEQFF TGTGCCAGCAGCTCCCTTACGGGTCACTGGGATGAGCAGTTCTTC
TRBJ2-3 TRBV27 many - CASSPDQYTDTQYF TGTGCCAGCAGTCCAGACCAGTACACAGATACGCAGTATTTT
TRBJ2-1 TRBV7-8 - TRBD2 CASSLRSLAGWLPDEQFF TGTGCCAGCAGCTTACGCTCGCTAGCGGGGTGGTTACCCGATGAGCAGTTCTTC
TRBJ2-5 TRBV5-1 - TRBD2 CASSAGGGQYF TGCGCCAGCAGCGCGGGGGGGGGCCAGTACTTC
TRBJ1-5 TRBV10-1 many - CASSESSGVLKGSSNQPQHF TGCGCCAGCAGTGAGTCGTCGGGGGTCCTAAAGGGTAGTAGCAATCAGCCCCAGCATTTT
TRBJ1-3 TRBV7-2 few - CASSLAFQGPSGNTIYF TGTGCCAGCAGCTTAGCTTTCCAGGGACCATCTGGAAACACCATATATTTT
TRBJ2-5 TRBV6-5 many TRBD1 CASSYGDRGETQYF TGTGCCAGCAGTTACGGGGACAGGGGTGAGACCCAGTACTTC
TRBJ2-5 TRBV7-6 - - CASSLAVELVDRFEETQYF TGTGCCAGCAGCTTAGCGGTCGAGTTGGTTGACAGATTCGAAGAGACCCAGTACTTC
TRBJ2-1 TRBV12-3/TRBV12-4 - - CASSFSVGRSNEQFF TGTGCCAGCAGTTTTTCAGTGGGACGGAGCAATGAGCAGTTCTTC
TRBJ1-2 TRBV9 many TRBD1 CASSDGQGAKLHGYTF TGTGCCAGCAGCGATGGACAGGGGGCAAAACTGCATGGCTACACCTTC
TRBJ2-3 TRBV7-2 - TRBD2 CASSLALGLAGGFRGTDTQYF TGTGCCAGCAGCTTAGCGCTGGGGCTAGCGGGGGGGTTCCGCGGCACAGATACGCAGTATTTT
TRBJ2-2 TRBV7-2 - - CASSLAASGAGELFF TGTGCCAGCAGCTTAGCAGCATCTGGAGCCGGGGAGCTGTTTTTT
TRBJ2-3 TRBV3-1 - - CASSQGLRDTDTQYF TGTGCCAGCAGCCAAGGACTTAGGGATACAGATACGCAGTATTTT
TRBJ2-5 TRBV18 - TRBD1 CASSPPDRGGETQYF TGTGCCAGCTCACCTCCGGACAGGGGCGGGGAGACCCAGTACTTC
TRBJ2-7 TRBV19 many TRBD1 CASSTGVYPSYEQYF TGTGCCAGTAGCACAGGGGTCTACCCATCCTACGAGCAGTACTTC
TRBJ1-1 TRBV28 - - CASSLTTSNTEAFF TGTGCCAGCAGTTTGACAACTTCCAACACTGAAGCTTTCTTT
TRBJ1-4 TRBV5-1 few - CASSLRVEGEKLFF TGCGCCAGCAGCTTGCGGGTGGAAGGGGAAAAACTGTTTTTT
TRBJ2-7 TRBV7-9 few - CASSLESGGPYEQYF TGTGCCAGCAGCTTAGAGTCCGGGGGACCCTACGAGCAGTACTTC
TRBJ1-2 TRBV20-1 many - CSALPGANYGYTF TGCAGTGCCCTCCCCGGGGCTAACTATGGCTACACCTTC
TRBJ1-5 TRBV7-2 many - CASSFTGLRGQPQHF TGTGCCAGCAGCTTTACTGGTTTACGTGGTCAGCCCCAGCATTTT
TRBJ1-4 TRBV12-3/TRBV12-4 many - CASSRTGRSLFF TGTGCCAGCAGCCGAACCGGGAGATCACTGTTTTTT
TRBJ2-3 TRBV10-1 many - CASSESWVTTDTQYF TGCGCCAGCAGTGAGTCTTGGGTGACCACAGATACGCAGTATTTT
TRBJ2-1 TRBV7-6 few TRBD2 CASSLGAGLAVYEQFF TGTGCCAGCAGCTTAGGTGCGGGACTAGCGGTCTATGAGCAGTTCTTC
TRBJ1-2 TRBV2 few TRBD1 CASSSPGTETNYGYTF TGTGCCAGCAGTTCGCCCGGGACAGAGACAAACTATGGCTACACCTTC
TRBJ2-3 TRBV12-3/TRBV12-4 few - CASSSPHLGTQYF TGTGCCAGCAGTTCACCCCATTTAGGGACGCAGTATTTT
TRBJ1-1 TRBV7-6 few TRBD1 CASSQAGQGLILGTEAFF TGTGCCAGCAGTCAGGCCGGACAGGGTCTAATTTTGGGCACTGAAGCTTTCTTT
TRBJ1-5 TRBV6-1 few - CASSDSPRGAQHF TGTGCCAGCAGTGATAGCCCCAGGGGAGCCCAGCATTTT
TRBJ2-5 TRBV7-1 once - CASSRTHQETQYF TGTGCCAGCAGCAGGACTCACCAAGAGACCCAGTACTTC
TRBJ2-1 TRBV11-2 few - CASSPDGLYYNEQFF TGTGCCAGCAGCCCCGACGGGCTCTACTACAATGAGCAGTTCTTC
TRBJ2-1 TRBV29-1 few - CSVKTGGSYNEQFF TGCAGCGTGAAGACGGGCGGTTCCTACAATGAGCAGTTCTTC
TRBJ2-1 TRBV4-1 few - CASSHGADEQFF TGCGCCAGCAGCCACGGGGCCGATGAGCAGTTCTTC
TRBJ1-2 TRBV4-1 many - CASSQGAYGYTF TGCGCCAGCAGCCAGGGGGCCTATGGCTACACCTTC
TRBJ1-2 TRBV7-6 - - CASSLGGPYGGYTF TGTGCCAGCAGCTTGGGGGGGCCCTATGGCGGCTACACCTTC
TRBJ2-1 TRBV2 - TRBD1 CASGQGANEQFF TGTGCCAGCGGACAGGGGGCGAATGAGCAGTTCTTC
TRBJ1-6 TRBV18 few TRBD1 CASSPETGGSNSPLHF TGTGCCAGCTCACCGGAGACAGGGGGAAGTAATTCACCCCTCCACTTT
TRBJ1-1 TRBV5-1 few - CASRKGGTEAFF TGCGCCAGCAGGAAGGGTGGAACTGAAGCTTTCTTT
TRBJ1-1 TRBV6-6 - - CASSDRRPGGTEAFF TGTGCCAGCAGTGACCGGCGGCCGGGGGGAACTGAAGCTTTCTTT
TRBJ2-3 TRBV5-1 few TRBD2 CASSLELRGDTDTQYF TGCGCCAGCAGCTTGGAGTTGCGGGGGGACACAGATACGCAGTATTTT
TRBJ1-3 TRBV12-3/TRBV12-4 many TRBD1 CASSLRGQRNTIYF TGTGCCAGCAGTTTAAGGGGACAGAGAAACACCATATATTTT
TRBJ1-1 TRBV29-1 few - CSVADPNTEAFF TGCAGCGTAGCGGACCCGAACACTGAAGCTTTCTTT
TRBJ2-2 TRBV27 - - CASSLFGGELFF TGTGCCAGCAGTTTATTTGGGGGGGAGCTGTTTTTT